The 17 T cell receptor beta chains listed next were all sequenced from one sample in a study of blood T cell repertoires in COVID-19. Method: immunoSEQ multiplex PCR; TCRdb's copy keeps in-frame clones and lacks some. Of 95,000 to 120,000 clones in the sample, 60% to 85% were seen once. Material for sequencing was peripheral blood. The receptors originated from a woman in her thirties or forties with acute or convalescent COVID-19.

This clone was picked up a small number of times. The CDR3 reads CASSYLHRDGYTF. DNA of the CDR3: TGTGCCAGCAGTTACTTACACAGGGATGGCTACACCTTC. The chain carries TRBV6-2 or TRBV6-3 and TRBJ1-2, with D maybe TRBD1 (6 bases). The germline CDR1 and CDR2 sequences are MNHEY and SVGEGT. V dropped 1 base and J dropped 6 bases, with 9 bases sitting between them. The CDR3 loop spans 13 amino acids.

This clone was observed a handful of times. The chain couples TRBV5-1 to TRBJ1-5; possibly TRBD1 for D (6 bases). Trimming stripped 3 bases from V and 0 bases from J, with 10 bases between. The CDR3 is made up of 15 amino acids. From germline, CDR1 is SGHRS and CDR2 YFSETQ. The CDR3: CASSSTGHSNQPQHF. In nucleotides, the CDR3 is TGCGCCAGCAGCTCGACAGGACATAGCAATCAGCCCCAGCATTTT.

This chain connects TRBV29-1 to TRBJ2-7; TRBD2 agrees at 11 bases. CDR3 length: 15 amino acids. CDR1 and CDR2 (germline): SQVTM, ANQGSEA. Trimming cost V 6 bases and J 6 bases; bases outside gene matches: 13. CDR3 amino acids: CSVVDSGGGRGEQYF. The CDR3 DNA reads as TGCAGCGTCGTGGATAGCGGGGGGGGCCGGGGCGAGCAGTACTTC.

The chain has TRBV24-1 and TRBJ1-4; 9 bases are shared with TRBD1. CDR1 is KGHDR and CDR2 is SFDVKD in the germline V gene. V gave up 5 bases and J gave up 8 bases; unmatched junction bases: 17. The CDR3 spans 18 residues. In DNA, the CDR3 is TGTGCCACCAGTGCTGGCGGACAGGGGCGGCCCCAGAGCGAAAAACTGTTTTTT. The encoded protein is CATSAGGQGRPQSEKLFF.

The chain joins TRBV7-9 to TRBJ2-7; TRBD1 matches at 8 bases. The CDR3 length is 15 residues. Germline CDR1 reads SEHNR; CDR2 reads FQNEAQ (reference sequence). The V segment lost 4 bases and the J segment 1 base; nucleotides outside the gene matches: 6. CDR3: CASSSDRVGSYEQYF. CDR3 bases: TGTGCCAGCAGCTCGGACAGGGTTGGGTCCTACGAGCAGTACTTC. Filled out from reference TRBV7-9 and TRBJ2-7, the complete variable domain reads DTGVSQNPRHKITKRGQNVTFRCDPISEHNRLYWYRQTLGQGPEFLTYFQNEAQLEKSRLLSDRFSAERPKGSFSTLEIQRTEQGDSAMYLCASSSDRVGSYEQYFGPGTRLTVT.

The chain links TRBV11-2 to TRBJ1-4, with D perhaps TRBD1 (6 bases). The CDR3 loop spans 15 amino acids. V lost 5 bases to trimming and J lost 10 bases, with 20 bases between them. Germline V gives CDR1 SGHAT, CDR2 FQNNGV. The CDR3 spells CASSPGAGGGGKLFF. The DNA of the CDR3 is TGTGCCAGCAGCCCAGGGGCAGGAGGAGGTGGAAAACTGTTTTTT.

The J gene is TRBJ1-2, the V gene TRBV18; unclear D gene. The CDR3 is made up of 13 amino acids. Per germline, CDR1 KGHSH and CDR2 LQKENI. V shed 3 bases and J shed 4 bases, with 9 bases lying between them. CDR3 bases: TGTGCCAGCTCACCCAAGGAGACCTATGGCTACACCTTC. Its protein is CASSPKETYGYTF.

The sample holds a few counts of this clone. V and J are TRBV4-1 and TRBJ1-2; TRBD1 matches 9 bases. The V gene end was trimmed by 3 bases and the J gene end by 8 bases; junction bases not matched to a gene: 4. CDR1 and CDR2 from the germline V gene are MGHRA and YSYEKL. This CDR3 has 13 residues. Here the CDR3 DNA reads TGCGCCAGCAGCCATGAGACAGGGGGAGGCTACACCTTC. Amino acid sequence: CASSHETGGGYTF.

This chain uses TRBV5-1 with TRBJ2-5; 7 positions agree with TRBD2. The junction had 7 bases not matched to a gene; V was cut back by 0 bases and J by 2 bases. Germline CDR1 and CDR2: SGHRS and YFSETQ. The CDR3 spans 16 residues. CDR3: CASSLGAGESQETQYF. The CDR3 DNA reads TGCGCCAGCAGCTTGGGGGCGGGGGAGAGTCAAGAGACCCAGTACTTC.

This clone appeared once. The chain carries TRBV2 and TRBJ2-7; 7 bases line up with TRBD1. With V trimmed by 3 bases and J by 0 bases, 5 bases remained unmatched. CDR1 is SNHLY, CDR2 FYNNEI, per germline. There are 15 residues in the CDR3. CDR3 amino acids: CASSEGRGTSYEQYF. CDR3 coding DNA: TGTGCCAGCAGTGAGGGCAGGGGGACCTCCTACGAGCAGTACTTC.

V is TRBV6-5 and J is TRBJ1-2; TRBD1 agrees at 9 bases. V was pared by 2 bases and J by 5 bases, with 3 bases of the junction left unmatched. This CDR3 is 14 amino acids long. Germline CDR1 reads MNHEY; CDR2 reads SVGAGI. The CDR3 loop reads CASSYGQGTYGYTF. The DNA for the CDR3 is TGTGCCAGCAGTTACGGACAGGGGACTTATGGCTACACCTTC.

The V call is TRBV5-1, the J call TRBJ2-3, with D hard to call. This CDR3 has 12 amino acids. Trimming left V 3 bases short and J 8 bases short, with 10 bases between. The V gene's germline CDR1 is SGHRS and CDR2 YFSETQ. This chain's CDR3 is CASSSTRTTQYF. DNA of the CDR3: TGCGCCAGCAGCTCGACTCGCACTACGCAGTATTTT. Full variable domain (remainder filled in from reference TRBV5-1 and TRBJ2-3): KAGVTQTPRYLIKTRGQQVTLSCSPISGHRSVSWYQQTPGQGLQFLFEYFSETQRNKGNFPGRFSGRQFSNSRSEMNVSTLELGDSALYLCASSSTRTTQYFGPGTRLTVL.

The chain employs TRBV5-5 and TRBJ2-5, with a possible D match to TRBD2 (5 bases). V dropped 1 base and J dropped 3 bases, with 13 bases sitting between them. The length of the CDR3 is 15 residues. CDR1 is SGHKS and CDR2 is YYEKEE in the germline V gene (reference sequence). CDR3 loop: CASSLIGRGEETQYF. CDR3 DNA: TGTGCCAGCAGCTTGATCGGACGGGGAGAAGAGACCCAGTACTTC.

The chain couples TRBV5-6 to TRBJ1-3; D ambiguous. There are 16 residues in the CDR3. V was shortened by 4 bases and J by 1 base, with 15 bases between the two germline ends. Germline CDR1 and CDR2: SGHDT and YYEEEE. The CDR3 spells CASSLGGGSSGNTIYF. DNA for the CDR3: TGTGCCAGCAGCCTTGGAGGAGGGTCGTCTGGAAACACCATATATTTT.

V usage is TRBV29-1 and J usage is TRBJ1-2; D unresolved. Germline V gene lookup returns CDR1 SQVTM and CDR2 ANQGSEA. V was cut by 4 bases and J by 2 bases, with 17 bases left in between. The CDR3 consists of 15 residues. CDR3 in DNA: TGCAGCGTTGGAGGGCATGGCAGGCCAAACTATGGCTACACCTTC. Its protein product is CSVGGHGRPNYGYTF.

The CDR3 loop is CASSEREAFF. CDR3 in DNA: TGTGCCAGCAGTGAACGGGAAGCTTTCTTT. The chain combines TRBV2 with TRBJ1-1, with D unclear. The germline V and J ends were trimmed by 2 bases and 8 bases, with 3 bases remaining between them. Germline V gene sequence: CDR1 SNHLY, CDR2 FYNNEI. The CDR3 loop spans 10 amino acids.

V is TRBV30 and J is TRBJ2-6; 8 bases align to TRBD1. CDR3 size: 20 residues. V lost 2 bases to trimming and J lost 4 bases; unmatched junction nucleotides: 19. The germline V gene encodes CDR1 GTSNPN and CDR2 SVGIG (reference sequence). CDR3: CAWSPGTGQVYGSGANVLTF. As DNA, the CDR3 is TGTGCCTGGAGTCCCGGGACAGGACAAGTTTATGGTTCGGGGGCCAACGTCCTGACTTTC.